The next 23 T cell receptor beta chains were all read from a single sample in a study of tumor-infiltrating lymphocytes in localized non-small cell lung cancer. The table came from immunoSEQ multiplex PCR; TCRdb's copy has only in-frame clones and leaves some out. The sample comprises 3,600 or so clones, 75% to 85% of which are singletons, and under 9.5% rests with the top ten. Sample: uninvolved lung tissue not adjacent to the tumor. All receptors come from a human donor with non-small cell lung cancer.

The chain couples TRBV11-2 to TRBJ2-7, with TRBD1 matching 11 bases. The V and J ends lost 6 bases and 4 bases, in that order; junction bases with no gene match: 8. This CDR3 region has 15 residues. Germline assignment: CDR1 SGHAT and CDR2 FQNNGV. The CDR3 here is CASREGTGGFYEQYF. The CDR3 bases are TGTGCCAGCAGGGAAGGGACAGGGGGATTTTACGAGCAGTACTTC. Complete variable domain (other parts from reference TRBV11-2 and TRBJ2-7): EAGVAQSPRYKIIEKRQSVAFWCNPISGHATLYWYQQILGQGPKLLIQFQNNGVVDDSQLPKDRFSAERLKGVDSTLKIQPAKLEDSAVYLCASREGTGGFYEQYFGPGTRLTVT.

V is TRBV5-6 and J is TRBJ2-3, with D unclear. The CDR3 contains 12 residues. The germline CDR1 and CDR2 sequences are SGHDT and YYEEEE. V shed 4 bases and J shed 6 bases, with 9 bases lying between them. The CDR3 bases are TGTGCCAGCAGCGTTAGCTTGGATACGCAGTATTTT. Amino acids: CASSVSLDTQYF.

The chain links TRBV27 to TRBJ2-2; D is unclear. Germline V gene lookup returns CDR1 MNHEY and CDR2 SMNVEV (reference sequence). CDR3 length: 10 amino acids. V lost 6 bases, J lost 5 bases, and 1 base lay in between. DNA of the CDR3: TGTGCCAGCAGAACCGGGGAGCTGTTTTTT. As protein: CASRTGELFF.

V is TRBV7-2 and J is TRBJ2-7; D perhaps matches TRBD1 (5 bases). The CDR3 runs 15 residues. V gave up 1 base and J gave up 7 bases, with 17 bases separating them. Per the germline V gene, CDR1 is SGHTA and CDR2 is FQGNSA. The CDR3 loop is CASSLEQDIVWEQYF. In DNA form, the CDR3 reads TGTGCCAGCAGCTTAGAACAGGACATTGTTTGGGAGCAGTACTTC.

The rearrangement uses TRBV6-1 and TRBJ2-3, with D unresolved. Germline CDR1 reads MNHNS; CDR2 reads SASEGT. V shed 0 bases and J shed 6 bases, with 16 bases lying between them. CDR3 size: 16 residues. CDR3 sequence: CASSEAVLTSSDTQYF. In DNA form, the CDR3 reads TGTGCCAGCAGTGAAGCGGTCCTCACCTCGTCGGATACGCAGTATTTT.

The gene calls are TRBV18 and TRBJ2-7; TRBD1 or TRBD2 may be the D gene (5 bases each). Germline lookup yields CDR1 KGHSH and CDR2 LQKENI. V lost 5 bases to trimming and J lost 2 bases, with 13 bases between them. This CDR3 comprises 14 residues. CDR3 DNA sequence: TGTGCCAGCTCAACCGGGGCCCAGACCTACGAGCAGTACTTC. It is translated as CASSTGAQTYEQYF.

This clone is a singleton in its sample. This rearrangement joins TRBV6-6 to TRBJ1-1; D is unclear. Germline CDR1 and CDR2: MNHNY and SVGAGI (reference sequence). The CDR3 runs 12 residues. V was shortened by 4 bases and J by 4 bases, with 7 bases between the two germline ends. The CDR3 bases are TGTGCCAGCAGTTTGGCCGGCACTGAAGCTTTCTTT. The encoded protein is CASSLAGTEAFF.

V is TRBV2 and J is TRBJ1-6; D ambiguous. This CDR3 is built from 13 residues. Germline CDR1 SNHLY, CDR2 FYNNEI. V was shortened by 7 bases and J by 7 bases, with 11 bases between the two germline ends. CDR3 protein: CASKPGLNSPLHF. Here the CDR3 DNA reads TGTGCCAGCAAGCCCGGGCTGAATTCACCCCTCCACTTT.

This chain joins TRBV2 and TRBJ1-6; D gene unclear. Between the trimmed V and J ends, which lost 7 bases and 7 bases, there was a span of 11 bases. Germline V gene data show CDR1 as SNHLY and CDR2 as FYNNEI. This CDR3 spans 13 amino acids. The CDR3 DNA reads as TGTGCCAGCATCCCGGACGGGAATTCACCCCTCCACTTT. Encoded protein: CASIPDGNSPLHF.

The gene calls are TRBV28 and TRBJ2-3; D call uncertain. There are 16 residues in the CDR3. Trimming shortened V by 10 bases and J by 2 bases, and 22 bases separated the two germline ends. Germline V lookup: CDR1 MDHEN, CDR2 SYDVKM. Here the CDR3 DNA reads TGTGCCACCAATCCTGCTAGACAATATACCACAGATACGCAGTATTTT. Translation gives CATNPARQYTTDTQYF.

The chain joins TRBV10-3 to TRBJ1-1; 10 bases agree with TRBD1. CDR1 and CDR2 (germline): ENHRY, SYGVKD. The CDR3 length is 15 residues. The trim removed 7 bases at V and 3 bases at J, leaving 8 bases unmatched. This CDR3 is CAITRGTGADTEAFF. The CDR3 DNA is TGTGCCATCACCAGAGGGACAGGGGCCGACACTGAAGCTTTCTTT.

This clone has only a few counts. This chain joins TRBV11-3 and TRBJ2-3, with D hard to call. Trimming took off 3 bases at V and 0 bases at J, with 10 bases between the two ends. Germline CDR1 SGHNT, CDR2 YENEEA. The CDR3 is 15 amino acids. The CDR3 sequence is CASSFSDGSTDTQYF. CDR3 bases: TGTGCCAGCAGCTTCTCGGACGGTAGCACAGATACGCAGTATTTT.

CDR3 sequence: CASSYSGGAQYF. The CDR3 region has the DNA TGTGCCAGCAGTTACTCGGGCGGGGCGCAGTATTTT. This rearrangement joins TRBV6-5 to TRBJ2-3, with D possibly TRBD2 on 6 matching bases. The V gene lost 0 bases and the J gene lost 10 bases, with 8 bases spanning the gap. Germline CDR1 is MNHEY and CDR2 is SVGAGI. The CDR3 runs to 12 residues.

The chain uses TRBV19 and TRBJ2-2; maybe TRBD1 (5 bases). The CDR3 runs 15 residues. CDR1 and CDR2 (germline): LNHDA, SQIVND (reference sequence). The V gene lost 3 bases and the J gene lost 2 bases, with 10 bases spanning the gap. CDR3 sequence (DNA): TGTGCCAGTAGTATGACAGAGTTAAACACCGGGGAGCTGTTTTTT. As protein: CASSMTELNTGELFF.

The count of this clone is one. The rearrangement uses TRBV9 and TRBJ2-5, with 13 bases aligning to TRBD2. V lost 2 bases and J lost 4; bases outside the gene matches: 5. This CDR3 has 16 residues. The germline V gene encodes CDR1 SGDLS and CDR2 YYNGEE. The CDR3 loop reads CASSVGLAGEGETQYF. Written as DNA, the CDR3 is TGTGCCAGCAGCGTCGGACTAGCGGGAGAAGGAGAGACCCAGTACTTC.

The V and J genes are TRBV30 and TRBJ1-6; D gene uncertain. CDR1 and CDR2 from the germline V gene are GTSNPN and SVGIG (reference sequence). The CDR3 loop spans 14 amino acids. The V gene lost 2 bases and the J gene lost 4 bases, with 9 bases spanning the gap. The CDR3 bases are TGTGCCTGGAGTTTATTACAATATAATTCACCCCTCCACTTT. Translating gives CAWSLLQYNSPLHF. Based on the CDR3 plus reference TRBV30 and TRBJ1-6, the full variable domain is SQTIHQWPATLVQPVGSPLSLECTVEGTSNPNLYWYRQAAGRGLQLLFYSVGIGQISSEVPQNLSASRPQDRQFILSSKKLLLSDSGFYLCAWSLLQYNSPLHFGNGTRLTVT.

The chain recombines TRBV18 with TRBJ2-2; 8 bases align to TRBD1. J lost 6 bases, V lost 2 bases, and 14 bases had no gene match. From germline, CDR1 is KGHSH and CDR2 LQKENI. The CDR3 is 18 amino acids. For the CDR3, the DNA is TGTGCCAGCTCACCAATTGTGCAGGGGGCCGGATCGGCCGGGGAGCTGTTTTTT. The encoded protein is CASSPIVQGAGSAGELFF.

The chain employs TRBV7-9 and TRBJ1-1; 7 bases are a match to TRBD1. The CDR3 is made up of 12 amino acids. Trimming removed 2 bases from V and 8 bases from J; junction bases left unmatched: 2. Germline CDR1 SEHNR, CDR2 FQNEAQ (reference sequence). DNA for the CDR3: TGTGCCAGCAGCTTATCGGACAGGGAAGCTTTCTTT. Amino acids: CASSLSDREAFF.

The J gene is TRBJ1-1, the V gene TRBV14; 7 bases map to TRBD1. The CDR3 totals 13 residues. J was trimmed by 6 bases and V by 5 bases; bases with no gene match: 6. Germline-derived CDR1 and CDR2 are SGHDN and FVKESK. The CDR3 spells CASSFRQGSEAFF. In nucleotides, the CDR3 is TGTGCCAGCAGCTTCAGACAGGGCTCTGAAGCTTTCTTT.

This rearrangement joins TRBV5-1 to TRBJ1-6; 12 positions agree with TRBD1. V lost 6 bases, J lost 8 bases, and 9 bases stayed unmatched. Per germline, CDR1 SGHRS and CDR2 YFSETQ. CDR3 size: 16 residues. Here the CDR3 DNA reads TGCGCCAGCACCTCCGGGACAGGGGGCATAGATTCACCCCTCCACTTT. It encodes CASTSGTGGIDSPLHF.

V is TRBV5-1 and J is TRBJ2-5; D might be TRBD1 or TRBD2, each matching 6 bases. Trimming pared 2 bases from V and 5 bases from J, leaving 16 bases between. This CDR3 is 15 amino acids long. Germline V CDR1 and CDR2: SGHRS, YFSETQ. The CDR3 protein is CASSFPVGGGETQYF. The CDR3 nucleotides are TGCGCCAGCAGCTTCCCCGTGGGGGGCGGGGAGACCCAGTACTTC.

CDR3 in amino acids: CASSLSRWGGYTF. DNA of the CDR3: TGTGCCAGCAGTTTATCCCGATGGGGGGGCTACACCTTC. This chain joins TRBV28 and TRBJ1-2; perhaps TRBD1 as D (5 bases). Germline CDR1 MDHEN, CDR2 SYDVKM. The CDR3 has 13 amino acids. V dropped 1 base and J dropped 8 bases, with 11 bases sitting between them.

V usage is TRBV30 and J usage is TRBJ1-5; D gene ambiguous. The germline V gene encodes CDR1 GTSNPN and CDR2 SVGIG (reference sequence). V lost 2 bases and J lost 5, with 10 bases in between. The CDR3 is 13 residues long. CDR3 region: CAWSLTEYQPQHF. CDR3 coding DNA: TGTGCCTGGAGTTTGACTGAATATCAGCCCCAGCATTTT.